One sample yielded the 19 T cell receptor beta chains listed below, sequenced in a study of T cells in Graves' hyperthyroidism and ophthalmopathy (dated by TCRdb to 2018 to 2020). Libraries were built with multiplex PCR. The sample was run on an Illumina HiSeq 2000. The TCR beta CDR3 regions were amplified from RNA transcripts. For the first round of RT-PCR on the TCR CDR3, the HTBI primer set was used together with the Qiagen OneStep RT-PCR kit. The public sequencing data were trimmed at Q25 with fastp and processed into clonotypes with MiXCR by TCRdb, which kept only in-frame beta chains. Each CDR3 protein gets just one entry, which takes the most common genes and DNA from the rows behind it. In this sample the table shows 480,000 or so distinct CDR3 sequences, 14% of which occur a single time. The ten largest clones take up roughly 17% of the sample. Sequenced input: blood. Receptor source: a young woman with Graves' hyperthyroidism.

This clonotype was seen more than once but under ten times. V usage is TRBV5-4 and J usage is TRBJ2-1, with TRBD2 identical over 8 bases. In germline, CDR1 is SGHNT, CDR2 YYREEE (reference sequence). The J segment lost 3 bases and the V segment lost 0 bases, leaving 2 bases of the junction unmatched. The CDR3 consists of 15 residues. CDR3 sequence: CASSLAGRDYNEQFF. As DNA, the CDR3 is TGTGCCAGCAGCTTGGCCGGGAGGGACTACAATGAGCAGTTCTTC. The full variable domain, in which reference TRBV5-4 and TRBJ2-1 provide the parts outside the CDR3, is ETGVTQSPTHLIKTRGQQVTLRCSSQSGHNTVSWYQQALGQGPQFIFQYYREEENGRGNFPPRFSGLQFPNYSSELNVNALELDDSALYLCASSLAGRDYNEQFFGPGTRLTVL.

This clonotype appeared many times. This CDR3 reads CASSQDRVGSNQPQHF. Here the CDR3 DNA reads TGCGCCAGCAGCCAAGATAGGGTCGGGAGCAATCAGCCCCAGCATTTT. The V gene is TRBV4-1, the J gene TRBJ1-5; D gene unclear. Trimming cost V 0 bases and J 1 base, with 10 bases left between them. CDR3 size: 16 residues. Germline V gene lookup returns CDR1 MGHRA and CDR2 YSYEKL.

This clonotype was recorded at least ten times. The chain recombines TRBV4-1 with TRBJ2-7; D is uncertain. The germline CDR1 and CDR2 sequences are MGHRA and YSYEKL. V was clipped by 1 base and J by 2 bases, with 15 bases between them. This CDR3 contains 16 residues. CDR3 in DNA: TGCGCCAGCAGCCAAGTGGCGGTGGCGATCCCCTACGAGCAGTACTTC. Its protein product is CASSQVAVAIPYEQYF.

This chain uses TRBV20-1 with TRBJ1-2; 9 positions agree with TRBD1. V was clipped by 5 bases and J by 8 bases; unmatched bases: 9. This CDR3 spans 13 amino acids. Germline V gene sequence: CDR1 DFQATT, CDR2 SNEGSKA (reference sequence). The CDR3 spells CSAYLTGGLGYTF. The CDR3 DNA reads as TGCAGTGCTTACCTCACAGGGGGCTTAGGCTACACCTTC.

This clonotype has a count of ten or more. The chain couples TRBV2 to TRBJ1-1; TRBD1 matches 8 bases. Per the germline V gene, CDR1 is SNHLY and CDR2 is FYNNEI. V dropped 7 bases and J dropped 4; count of bases not matched to a gene: 8. The CDR3 runs 14 residues. In nucleotides, the CDR3 is TGTGCCAGCACCGCAGGACAGGGTCCCACTGAAGCTTTCTTT. It encodes CASTAGQGPTEAFF. Supplemented by reference TRBV2 and TRBJ1-1, the full variable domain reads EPEVTQTPSHQVTQMGQEVILRCVPISNHLYFYWYRQILGQKVEFLVSFYNNEISEKSEIFDDQFSVERPDGSNFTLKIRSTKLEDSAMYFCASTAGQGPTEAFFGQGTRLTVV.

This clonotype was detected ten times or more. The gene calls are TRBV2 and TRBJ2-2, with 8 bases lining up with TRBD2. Trimming removed 3 bases from V and 5 bases from J; junction bases left unmatched: 5. The germline V gene has CDR1 SNHLY and CDR2 FYNNEI. This CDR3 comprises 15 residues. CDR3 amino acids: CASSENGGRTGELFF. The DNA for the CDR3 is TGTGCCAGCAGTGAGAATGGCGGGAGGACCGGGGAGCTGTTTTTT.

The chain is built from TRBV20-1 and TRBJ1-4; the match to TRBD1 covers 9 bases. Trimming removed 6 bases from V and 6 bases from J; junction bases left unmatched: 8. Germline CDR1 is DFQATT and CDR2 is SNEGSKA (reference sequence). There are 14 residues in the CDR3. The CDR3 reads CSAPTGGADEKLFF. CDR3 coding DNA: TGCAGTGCGCCTACAGGGGGCGCCGATGAAAAACTGTTTTTT.

At least ten counts were recorded for this clonotype. The chain combines TRBV5-1 with TRBJ2-3; 10 nucleotides agree with TRBD2. The V gene's germline CDR1 is SGHRS and CDR2 YFSETQ. The CDR3 spans 15 residues. V lost 4 bases to trimming and J lost 6 bases; unmatched junction nucleotides: 8. The CDR3 nucleotides read TGCGCCAGCAGCCCAACGACTAGCGGGCTCGATACGCAGTATTTT. Translating it yields CASSPTTSGLDTQYF.

The rearrangement joins TRBV6-2 or TRBV6-3 to TRBJ2-2; TRBD2 might be the D (6 bases). Germline CDR1 reads MNHEY; CDR2 reads SVGEGT. Trimming shortened V by 4 bases and J by 8 bases, and 14 bases separated the two germline ends. The CDR3 spans 14 residues. The DNA of the CDR3 is TGTGCCAGCAGTTTCGGGAGTGAGCAAGGGGAGCTGTTTTTT. Amino acid sequence: CASSFGSEQGELFF.

This clonotype was counted only a few times. One end of the junction is discordant with germline, which a read error may explain. The chain recombines TRBV3-1 with TRBJ2-3; 9 bases align to TRBD2. There are 15 residues in the CDR3. Germline-derived CDR1 and CDR2 are LGHDT and YNNKEL (reference sequence). CDR3 nucleotides: TGTGCCAGCGGCCAAGGACTAGCGCGTACAGATACGCAGTATTTT. Translating gives CASGQGLARTDTQYF.

A few counts support this clonotype. This chain connects TRBV9 to TRBJ2-7; 14 positions agree with TRBD2. V lost 3 bases to trimming and J lost 5 bases; unmatched junction nucleotides: 4. From germline, CDR1 is SGDLS and CDR2 YYNGEE. The CDR3 extends over 15 amino acids. The DNA of the CDR3 is TGTGCCAGCAGCGCCGAGACTAGCGGGGGGGACGAGCAGTACTTC. This codes for CASSAETSGGDEQYF. The full variable domain, rest sourced from reference TRBV9 and TRBJ2-7, is DSGVTQTPKHLITATGQRVTLRCSPRSGDLSVYWYQQSLDQGLQFLIQYYNGEERAKGNILERFSAQQFPDLHSELNLSSLELGDSALYFCASSAETSGGDEQYFGPGTRLTVT.

This clonotype was seen more than once but under ten times. V is TRBV5-1 and J is TRBJ2-5; unclear D gene. Trimming left V 5 bases short and J 0 bases short, with 8 bases between. CDR3 size: 13 residues. Germline values: CDR1 SGHRS, CDR2 YFSETQ. CDR3 loop: CASRGGNQETQYF. CDR3 coding DNA: TGCGCCAGCAGAGGCGGTAACCAAGAGACCCAGTACTTC.

The sample holds a few counts of this clonotype. The V call is TRBV14, the J call TRBJ2-7, with D tentatively TRBD1 (6 bases). CDR3 length: 14 residues. CDR1 and CDR2 from the germline V gene are SGHDN and FVKESK. Trimming shortened V by 4 bases and J by 3 bases, and 13 bases separated the two germline ends. DNA of the CDR3: TGTGCCAGCAGCCGGCAGGGGCGAGTCTACGAGCAGTACTTC. Its translation: CASSRQGRVYEQYF. The whole variable domain, filled in from reference TRBV14 and TRBJ2-7, reads EAGVTQFPSHSVIEKGQTVTLRCDPISGHDNLYWYRRVMGKEIKFLLHFVKESKQDESGMPNNRFLAERTGGTYSTLKVQPAELEDSGVYFCASSRQGRVYEQYFGPGTRLTVT.

The CDR3 coding sequence is TGCGCCAGCAGCTTGAGGACTAGCGGTACCAATGAGCAGTTCTTC. It yields the protein CASSLRTSGTNEQFF. The chain carries TRBV5-1 and TRBJ2-1, with TRBD2 matching 10 bases. V trimming: 1 base; J trimming: 6 bases; junction bases outside the gene matches: 4. This CDR3 has 15 amino acids. Germline-derived CDR1 and CDR2 are SGHRS and YFSETQ. Drawing the rest from reference TRBV5-1 and TRBJ2-1, the complete variable domain is KAGVTQTPRYLIKTRGQQVTLSCSPISGHRSVSWYQQTPGQGLQFLFEYFSETQRNKGNFPGRFSGRQFSNSRSEMNVSTLELGDSALYLCASSLRTSGTNEQFFGPGTRLTVL.

This clonotype appeared many times. The gene calls are TRBV7-8 and TRBJ1-6; D gene ambiguous. The germline V gene encodes CDR1 SGHVS and CDR2 FQNEAQ. CDR3 length equals 12 residues. V lost 5 bases to trimming and J lost 5 bases, with 4 bases between them. The CDR3 bases are TGTGCCAGCAGCCATCATAATTCACCCCTCCACTTT. Its protein product is CASSHHNSPLHF. Drawing the rest from reference TRBV7-8 and TRBJ1-6, the complete variable domain is GAGVSQSPRYKVAKRGQDVALRCDPISGHVSLFWYQQALGQGPEFLTYFQNEAQLDKSGLPSDRFFAERPEGSVSTLKIQRTQQEDSAVYLCASSHHNSPLHFGNGTRLTVT.

This clonotype was seen ten or more times. J is TRBJ2-5 and V is TRBV5-1; perhaps TRBD2 as D (5 bases). Per germline, CDR1 SGHRS and CDR2 YFSETQ. CDR3 length equals 16 residues. V was trimmed by 6 bases and J by 1 base, leaving 19 bases between them. The CDR3 spells CASNPVSRTVQETQYF. The CDR3 coding sequence is TGCGCCAGCAATCCGGTTTCGAGGACTGTCCAAGAGACCCAGTACTTC.

This chain's CDR3 is CASSLGRRGDTQYF. The CDR3 coding sequence is TGTGCCAGCAGCCTTGGGAGGCGAGGAGATACGCAGTATTTT. This chain links TRBV5-4 with TRBJ2-3, with D maybe TRBD2 (6 bases). Germline V gene sequence: CDR1 SGHNT, CDR2 YYREEE (reference sequence). V dropped 4 bases and J dropped 5 bases, with 14 bases sitting between them. CDR3 length equals 14 residues.

This clonotype was counted many times. The chain has TRBV27 and TRBJ1-5; D call uncertain. This CDR3 contains 12 residues. CDR1 is MNHEY, CDR2 SMNVEV, per germline (reference sequence). Trimming took 6 bases from V and 9 from J, leaving 12 bases between them. The CDR3 coding sequence is TGTGCCAGCAGCAACGCCATGGGGCCCCAGCATTTT. This codes for CASSNAMGPQHF.

The CDR3 coding sequence is TGTGCCAGCAGTTTCGGGACAGGTTTTCATGTGGATCAGCCCCAGCATTTT. The encoded protein is CASSFGTGFHVDQPQHF. The V and J genes are TRBV12-3 or TRBV12-4 and TRBJ1-5; TRBD1 agrees at 8 bases. V was clipped by 3 bases and J by 5 bases; unmatched bases: 12. The CDR3 consists of 17 residues.